This TCR beta chain was captured in a study of T cell changes during pregnancy in multiple sclerosis. J was trimmed by 4 bases and V by 5 bases; bases with no gene match: 7. Germline V gene lookup returns CDR1 SGHDN and CDR2 FVKESK. The CDR3 covers 15 residues. Libraries were prepared by immunoSEQ multiplex PCR; TCRdb keeps only in-frame clonotypes and omits some of them. The sample has under 55,000 clones, roughly nine tenths seen once. The TCR originated in a female donor with multiple sclerosis, enrolled in a pregnancy study. The sample was CD8+ T cells from peripheral blood mononuclear cells, taken after pregnancy. The chain combines TRBV14 with TRBJ2-2; TRBD1 agrees at 7 bases. CDR3 sequence reads: CASSGQALGTGELFF. For the CDR3, the DNA is TGTGCCAGCAGCGGACAGGCGTTAGGCACCGGGGAGCTGTTTTTT.